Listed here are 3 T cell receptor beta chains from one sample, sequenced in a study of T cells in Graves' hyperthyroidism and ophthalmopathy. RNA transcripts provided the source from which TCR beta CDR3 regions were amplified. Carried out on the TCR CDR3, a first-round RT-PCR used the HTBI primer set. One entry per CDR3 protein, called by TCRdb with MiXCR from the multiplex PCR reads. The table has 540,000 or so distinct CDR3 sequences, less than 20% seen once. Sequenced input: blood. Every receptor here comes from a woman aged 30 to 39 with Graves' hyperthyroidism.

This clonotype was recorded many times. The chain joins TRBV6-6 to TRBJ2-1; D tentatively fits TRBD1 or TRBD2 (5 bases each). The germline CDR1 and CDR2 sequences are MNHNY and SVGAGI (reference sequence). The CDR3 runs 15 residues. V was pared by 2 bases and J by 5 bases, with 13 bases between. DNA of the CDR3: TGTGCCAGCAGTTACCCCGGGACGAAGGACAATGAGCAGTTCTTC. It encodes CASSYPGTKDNEQFF.

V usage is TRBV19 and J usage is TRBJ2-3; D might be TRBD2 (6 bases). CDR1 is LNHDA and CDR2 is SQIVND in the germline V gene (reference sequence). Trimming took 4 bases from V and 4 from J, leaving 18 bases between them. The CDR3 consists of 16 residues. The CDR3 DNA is TGTGCCAGTAGTACCCTAAGCGGATCGGGGGCAGATACGCAGTATTTT. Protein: CASSTLSGSGADTQYF.

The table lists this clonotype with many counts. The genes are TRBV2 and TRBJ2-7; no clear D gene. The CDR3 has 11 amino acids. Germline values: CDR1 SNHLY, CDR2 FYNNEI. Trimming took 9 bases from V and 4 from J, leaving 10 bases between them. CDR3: CASRRLYEQYF. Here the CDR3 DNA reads TGTGCCAGTAGACGTTTGTACGAGCAGTACTTC.